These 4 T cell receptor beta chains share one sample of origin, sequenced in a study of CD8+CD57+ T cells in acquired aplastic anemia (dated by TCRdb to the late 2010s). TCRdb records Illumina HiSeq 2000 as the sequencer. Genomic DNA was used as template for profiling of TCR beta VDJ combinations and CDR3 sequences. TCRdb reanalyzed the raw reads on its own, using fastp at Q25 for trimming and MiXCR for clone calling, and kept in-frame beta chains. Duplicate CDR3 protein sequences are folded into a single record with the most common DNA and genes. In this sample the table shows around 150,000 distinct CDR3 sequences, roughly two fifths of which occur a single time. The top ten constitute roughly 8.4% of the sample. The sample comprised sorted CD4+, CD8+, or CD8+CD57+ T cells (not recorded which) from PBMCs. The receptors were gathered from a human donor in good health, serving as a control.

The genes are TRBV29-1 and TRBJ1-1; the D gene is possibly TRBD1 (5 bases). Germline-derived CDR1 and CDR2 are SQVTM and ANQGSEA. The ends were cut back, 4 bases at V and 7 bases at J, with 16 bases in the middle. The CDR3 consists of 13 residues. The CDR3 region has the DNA TGCAGCGTTGCGAAGACGGCCCAGGGTGAAGCTTTCTTT. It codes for CSVAKTAQGEAFF.

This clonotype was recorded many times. The CDR3 sequence is CASSGTTGQENTEAFF. DNA of the CDR3: TGTGCCAGCAGTGGAACCACTGGACAGGAGAACACTGAAGCTTTCTTT. The rearrangement links TRBV6-1 to TRBJ1-1; 7 bases align to TRBD1. CDR1 and CDR2 from the germline V gene are MNHNS and SASEGT. J gave up 1 base and V 4 bases, and 9 bases lay outside the gene matches. This CDR3 is built from 16 residues.

The CDR3 region has the DNA TGTGCCAGCAGCCAGGGACAGCCGGAGACCTACGAGCAGTACTTC. Its protein is CASSQGQPETYEQYF. V gene TRBV7-9 combines with J gene TRBJ2-7; 7 nucleotides match TRBD1. Per the germline V gene, CDR1 is SEHNR and CDR2 is FQNEAQ (reference sequence). V dropped 5 bases and J dropped 2; count of bases not matched to a gene: 9. The CDR3 spans 15 residues.

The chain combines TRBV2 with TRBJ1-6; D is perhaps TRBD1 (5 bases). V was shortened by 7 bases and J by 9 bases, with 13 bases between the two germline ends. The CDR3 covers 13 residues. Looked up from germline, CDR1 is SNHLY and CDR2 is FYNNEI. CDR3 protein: CASIDRDASPLHF. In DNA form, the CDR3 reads TGTGCCAGCATCGACAGAGATGCTTCACCCCTCCACTTT.